This section outlines one TCR beta chain sequence together with its context. The sample has other DNA sequences that encode this CDR3 too. This sample is part of a study of blood T cell repertoires in COVID-19. Study-level background: Both acute and convalescent COVID-19 samples were obtained from the United States, Italy and Spain. In each case, the material was cDNA or gDNA derived from T cells, B-cell-depleted T cells, or PBMCs.

In the original workflow: Researchers report that nucleated cell counts were estimated from reference gene primer amplification. Repertoires were generated with immunoSEQ multiplex PCR, while TCRdb's copy carries only in-frame clones and drops some. The V and J calls and clone size come from that table; D and trimming were worked out from the DNA. The sample has 97,000 or so clones, less than 95% seen once. The TCR originated in a man aged 55 to 70 with acute or convalescent COVID-19. Sequenced: peripheral blood.

For the CDR3, the DNA is TGCGCCAGCAGCTTACAGGGTAATGGAAACACCATATATTTT. It codes for CASSLQGNGNTIYF. The V and J genes are TRBV5-1 and TRBJ1-3, with a tentative D call TRBD1 (6 bases). V lost 2 bases to trimming and J lost 3 bases, with 9 bases between them. Per germline, CDR1 SGHRS and CDR2 YFSETQ. CDR3 length: 14 residues. Full variable domain (outside the CDR3, taken from reference TRBV5-1 and TRBJ1-3): KAGVTQTPRYLIKTRGQQVTLSCSPISGHRSVSWYQQTPGQGLQFLFEYFSETQRNKGNFPGRFSGRQFSNSRSEMNVSTLELGDSALYLCASSLQGNGNTIYFGEGSWLTVV.